These 4 T cell receptor beta chains were sequenced from one sample in a study of cytomegalovirus exposure and HLA in healthy donors. PCR used 60 Vbeta primers and 13 Jbeta primers. Sequencing used immunoSEQ multiplex PCR; TCRdb keeps in-frame clones, though not all of them. The data contain about 160,000 clones, about two thirds of them seen just once; the ten biggest clones take up over 2.5%. Specimen: PBMCs. These receptors were obtained from a woman younger than 45 in good health and CMV-seronegative.

The V call is TRBV28, the J call TRBJ1-1; possibly TRBD1 for D (5 bases). The V end was cut by 4 bases, the J end by 4 bases, with 13 bases between. The CDR3 consists of 14 residues. Germline CDR1 reads MDHEN; CDR2 reads SYDVKM. In nucleotides, the CDR3 is TGTGCCAGCAGTTCCCGGGTGGGGGGCACTGAAGCTTTCTTT. This codes for CASSSRVGGTEAFF.

V is TRBV4-3 and J is TRBJ2-1, with 7 positions matching TRBD2. V lost 4 bases, J lost 3 bases, and 6 bases stayed unmatched. CDR1 is LGHNA and CDR2 is YSLEER in the germline V gene. This CDR3 is built from 15 residues. CDR3: CASSPDRDYYNEQFF. DNA of the CDR3: TGCGCCAGCAGCCCAGACCGGGACTACTACAATGAGCAGTTCTTC.

This chain links TRBV6-1 with TRBJ1-6, with D possibly matching TRBD1 (5 bases). Trimming pared 0 bases from V and 13 bases from J, leaving 10 bases between. The germline CDR1 and CDR2 sequences are MNHNS and SASEGT. This CDR3 has 13 residues. CDR3 nucleotides: TGTGCCAGCAGTGAAGCGGGGGACTATCCCCTCCACTTT. Amino acid sequence: CASSEAGDYPLHF.

Only a few counts were recorded for this clone. The chain has TRBV5-6 and TRBJ2-7; the D gene is possibly TRBD2 (6 bases). The CDR3 consists of 13 residues. Germline V gene lookup returns CDR1 SGHDT and CDR2 YYEEEE. The V end was cut by 2 bases, the J end by 1 base, with 7 bases between. The CDR3 reads CASSFRGSYEQYF. The CDR3 DNA reads as TGTGCCAGCAGCTTTCGGGGGTCCTACGAGCAGTACTTC.